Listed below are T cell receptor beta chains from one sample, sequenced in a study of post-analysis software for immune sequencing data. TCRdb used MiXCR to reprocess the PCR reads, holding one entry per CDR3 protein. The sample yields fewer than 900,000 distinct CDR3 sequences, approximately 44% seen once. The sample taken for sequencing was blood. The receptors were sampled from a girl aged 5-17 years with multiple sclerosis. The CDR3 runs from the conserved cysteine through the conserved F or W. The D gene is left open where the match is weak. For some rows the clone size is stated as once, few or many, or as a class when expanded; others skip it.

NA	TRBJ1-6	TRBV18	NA	CASSETGPNSPLHF	TGTGCCAGCTCAGAAACTGGACCTAATTCACCCCTCCACTTT
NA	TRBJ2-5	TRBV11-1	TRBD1	CASSFPIQGGQETQYF	TGTGCCAGCAGCTTCCCAATACAGGGGGGTCAAGAGACCCAGTACTTC
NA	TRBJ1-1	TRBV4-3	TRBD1	CASSWNRGNTEAFF	TGCGCCAGCAGCTGGAACAGGGGGAACACTGAAGCTTTCTTT
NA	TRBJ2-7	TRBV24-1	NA	CATSDGQGLSYEQYF	TGTGCCACCAGTGATGGGCAGGGATTGTCCTACGAGCAGTACTTC
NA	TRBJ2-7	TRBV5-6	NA	CASSPLPGTGWGEQYF	TGTGCCAGCAGCCCACTACCAGGTACAGGGTGGGGCGAGCAGTACTTC
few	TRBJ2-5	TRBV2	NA	CASMIPGKVEETQYF	TGTGCCAGCATGATCCCAGGGAAGGTAGAGGAGACCCAGTACTTC
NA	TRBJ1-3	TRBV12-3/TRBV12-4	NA	CASSPQERPENTIYF	TGTGCCAGCAGTCCACAGGAGAGACCTGAAAACACCATATATTTT
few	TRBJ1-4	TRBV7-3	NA	CASSLTPNEKLFF	TGTGCCAGCAGCTTAACCCCTAATGAAAAACTGTTTTTT
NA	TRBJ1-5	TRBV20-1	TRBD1	CSAREGGEGAWQPQHF	TGCAGTGCTAGAGAAGGGGGCGAGGGGGCCTGGCAGCCCCAGCATTTT
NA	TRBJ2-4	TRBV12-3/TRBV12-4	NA	CASSPEAMKNIQYF	TGTGCCAGCAGTCCGGAAGCAATGAAAAACATTCAGTACTTC
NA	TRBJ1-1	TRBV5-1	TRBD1	CASSLTGTGVFPEAFF	TGCGCCAGCAGCCTAACCGGGACAGGGGTATTCCCTGAAGCTTTCTTT
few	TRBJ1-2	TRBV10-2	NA	CASSESGRSGYTF	TGCGCCAGCAGTGAGTCGGGCAGATCTGGCTACACCTTC
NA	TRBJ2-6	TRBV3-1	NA	CASSRFTGTSGTNVLTF	TGTGCCAGCAGCCGTTTTACAGGTACCTCTGGGACCAACGTCCTGACTTTC
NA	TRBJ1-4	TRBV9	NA	CASSQFGGLKEKLFF	TGTGCCAGCAGCCAGTTCGGGGGCCTTAAGGAAAAACTGTTTTTT
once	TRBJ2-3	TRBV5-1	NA	CASSDGGEPSDTQYF	TGCGCCAGCAGCGATGGCGGGGAACCTTCAGATACGCAGTATTTT
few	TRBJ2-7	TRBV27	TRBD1	CASSLTGQGSSYEQYF	TGTGCCAGCAGCTTAACGGGACAGGGGAGCTCCTACGAGCAGTACTTC
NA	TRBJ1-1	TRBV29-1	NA	CSVARRGDTEAFF	TGCAGCGTTGCCCGCAGGGGTGACACTGAAGCTTTCTTT
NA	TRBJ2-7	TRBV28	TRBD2	CASSLVRGLGPYEQYF	TGTGCCAGCAGTCTGGTTAGGGGACTAGGACCCTACGAGCAGTACTTC
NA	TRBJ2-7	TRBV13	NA	CASSLGKGPYEQYF	TGTGCCAGCAGCTTAGGTAAGGGCCCCTACGAGCAGTACTTC
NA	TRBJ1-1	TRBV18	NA	CASSPRGTMNTEAFF	TGTGCCAGCTCACCAAGGGGCACGATGAACACTGAAGCTTTCTTT
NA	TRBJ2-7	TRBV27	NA	CASSSPGFSRYEQYF	TGTGCCAGCAGTTCTCCCGGGTTTTCACGCTACGAGCAGTACTTC
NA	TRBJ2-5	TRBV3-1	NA	CASSQGVPYERYF	TGTGCCAGCAGCCAAGGGGTCCCCTACGAGCGGTACTTC
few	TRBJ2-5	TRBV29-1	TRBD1	CSVATGSLETQYF	TGCAGCGTTGCGACAGGGAGTTTGGAGACCCAGTACTTC